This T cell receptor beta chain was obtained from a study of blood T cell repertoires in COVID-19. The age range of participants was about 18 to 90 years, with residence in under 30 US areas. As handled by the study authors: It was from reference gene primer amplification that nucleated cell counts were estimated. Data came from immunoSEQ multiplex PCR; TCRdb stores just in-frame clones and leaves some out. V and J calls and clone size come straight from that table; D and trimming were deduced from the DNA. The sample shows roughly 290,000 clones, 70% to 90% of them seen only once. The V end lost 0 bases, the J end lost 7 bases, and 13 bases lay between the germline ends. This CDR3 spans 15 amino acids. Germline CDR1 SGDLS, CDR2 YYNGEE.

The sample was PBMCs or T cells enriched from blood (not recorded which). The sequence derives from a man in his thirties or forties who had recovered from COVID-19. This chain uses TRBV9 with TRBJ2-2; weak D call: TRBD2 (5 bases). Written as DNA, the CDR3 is TGTGCCAGCAGCGTAGGAGGGAAAAGGAACGGGGAGCTGTTTTTT. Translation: CASSVGGKRNGELFF.